This T cell receptor beta chain emerged from a study of T cell responses to AZD1222 COVID-19 vaccine. Study-level points and caveats: Mostly white British, mostly female donors; authors suggested clonal diversity may be underestimated.

TCRdb's table, derived via immunoSEQ multiplex PCR, lists solely in-frame clones and lacks some. The sample yields 120,000 to 150,000 clones, 91% seen once. Points on this clone: Antigen specificity is unknown.

V lost 6 bases, J lost 2 bases, and 17 bases lay in between. Germline V lookup: CDR1 MDHEN, CDR2 SYDVKM. CDR3 length equals 15 residues. The TCR sequence derives from an adult who received the MenACWY meningococcal vaccine as a control. This rearrangement joins TRBV28 to TRBJ2-7; possibly TRBD1 or TRBD2 for D (5 bases each). The sequencing used peripheral blood, collected 28 days after the second dose of the MenACWY control vaccine. The CDR3 loop reads CASSPSGTSTYEQYF. CDR3 bases: TGTGCCAGCAGCCCCTCCGGGACGTCTACCTACGAGCAGTACTTC.